This is a list of T cell receptor beta chains from one sample in a study of cytotoxic CD8 clonotypes in ibrutinib-treated CLL. TCRdb's table, derived via immunoSEQ multiplex PCR, lists solely in-frame clones and lacks some. This table has some 140,000 clones, approximately 81% appearing once. The material sequenced was PBMCs, taken after 24 months of ibrutinib treatment. These receptors all stem from a human donor with chronic lymphocytic leukemia. Both conserved end residues are part of each CDR3. A D gene is named only where the DNA matches it firmly. Only part of the rows carry a size: once, few, many, or a class if the clone is expanded.

>TRBV5-1|TRBJ2-5|-|-
TGCGCCAGCAGCTTGGTCAGCCGGGGGGCCCAAGAGACCCAGTACTTC
CASSLVSRGAQETQYF
>TRBV6-1|TRBJ2-1|TRBD1|-
TGTGCCAGCACCGCGCGGGGACAGGGGGTAAGGGAGCAGTTCTTC
CASTARGQGVREQFF
>TRBV4-3|TRBJ2-6|TRBD1|-
TGCGCCAGCAGCCAAGACAGGACAGGGATAAGATCTGGGGCCAACGTCCTGACTTTC
CASSQDRTGIRSGANVLTF
>TRBV7-9|TRBJ2-1|TRBD2|-
TGTGCCAGCAGCTTCGCTAGCGGGGGAAACAATGAGCAGTTCTTC
CASSFASGGNNEQFF
>TRBV28|TRBJ2-3|TRBD2|-
TGTGCCAGCAGTCTGGGGACTAGCGGGGTTATATCGGCAGATACGCAGTATTTT
CASSLGTSGVISADTQYF
>TRBV10-2|TRBJ2-7|-|-
TGCGCCAGCAGCCCCGGGAGCTCCTACGAGCAGTACTTC
CASSPGSSYEQYF
>TRBV10-2|TRBJ2-7|-|once
TGCGCCAGCGGGGCACAAACCTACGAGCAGTACTTC
CASGAQTYEQYF
>TRBV5-6|TRBJ2-7|TRBD1|-
TGTGCCAGCAGCTCGGACAGGGGTTACGAGCAGTACTTC
CASSSDRGYEQYF
>TRBV5-1|TRBJ2-5|-|-
TGCGCCAGCAGCCTAAAAGGAGACTACCAAGAGACCCAGTACTTC
CASSLKGDYQETQYF
>TRBV7-9|TRBJ2-1|TRBD1|once
TGTGCCAGCAGCATACGGGACAGGAGCTCCTACAATGAGCAGTTCTTC
CASSIRDRSSYNEQFF
>TRBV18|TRBJ1-1|-|-
TGTGCCAGCTCCCCAGGGGCCCAGAACACTGAAGCTTTCTTT
CASSPGAQNTEAFF
>TRBV5-6|TRBJ2-7|-|-
TGTGCCAGCAGCGTGGGGGCAGGGGAGACCTACGAGCAGTACTTC
CASSVGAGETYEQYF
>TRBV5-1|TRBJ2-1|-|-
TGCGCCAGCAGCTTGGGGGGGACGGAGAGTAATGAGCAGTTCTTC
CASSLGGTESNEQFF
>TRBV14|TRBJ2-3|-|few
TGTGCCAGCAGCCAAGACCATTCAGGGGTGGTCGGCACAGATACGCAGTATTTT
CASSQDHSGVVGTDTQYF
>TRBV6-1|TRBJ1-3|TRBD1|-
TGTGCCAGCAGGCCGACAGGGAACTCTGGAAACACCATATATTTT
CASRPTGNSGNTIYF
>TRBV5-5|TRBJ1-4|-|once
TGTGCCAGCAGCATTCACGCCCAGAATGAAAAACTGTTTTTT
CASSIHAQNEKLFF
>TRBV7-6|TRBJ1-6|TRBD1|-
TGTGCCAGCAGCGCCGACAGGGGTAATTCACCCCTCCACTTT
CASSADRGNSPLHF
>TRBV6-6|TRBJ1-2|-|-
TGTGCCAGCAGTTCACCGGGACGGCAAAACTATGGCTACACCTTC
CASSSPGRQNYGYTF